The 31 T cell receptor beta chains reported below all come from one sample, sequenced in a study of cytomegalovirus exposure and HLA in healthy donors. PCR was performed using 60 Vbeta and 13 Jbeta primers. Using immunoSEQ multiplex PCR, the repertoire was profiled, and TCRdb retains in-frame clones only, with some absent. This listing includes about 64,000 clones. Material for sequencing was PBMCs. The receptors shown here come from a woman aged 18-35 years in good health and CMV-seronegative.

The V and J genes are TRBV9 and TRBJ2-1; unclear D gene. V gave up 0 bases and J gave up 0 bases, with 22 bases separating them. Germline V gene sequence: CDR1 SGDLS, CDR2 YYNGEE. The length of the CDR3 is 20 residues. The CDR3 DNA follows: TGTGCCAGCAGCGTAGTAGTAGTGCGGCGGCGGAGAACCTCCTACAATGAGCAGTTCTTC. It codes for CASSVVVVRRRRTSYNEQFF.

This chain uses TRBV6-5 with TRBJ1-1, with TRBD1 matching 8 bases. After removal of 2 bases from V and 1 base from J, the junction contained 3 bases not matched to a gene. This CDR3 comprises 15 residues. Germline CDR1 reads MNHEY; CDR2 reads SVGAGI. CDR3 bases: TGTGCCAGCAGTTACAACAGGGGGTCGAACACTGAAGCTTTCTTT. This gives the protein CASSYNRGSNTEAFF.

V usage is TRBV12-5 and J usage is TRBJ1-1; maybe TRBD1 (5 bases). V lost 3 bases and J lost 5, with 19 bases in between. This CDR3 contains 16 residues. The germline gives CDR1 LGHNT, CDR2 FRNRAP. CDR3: CASGFRKAQGWTEAFF. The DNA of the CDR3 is TGTGCTAGTGGTTTTAGAAAAGCGCAGGGATGGACTGAAGCTTTCTTT. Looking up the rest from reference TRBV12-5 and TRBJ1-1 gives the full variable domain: DARVTQTPRHKVTEMGQEVTMRCQPILGHNTVFWYRQTMMQGLELLAYFRNRAPLDDSGMPKDRFSAEMPDATLATLKIQPSEPRDSAVYFCASGFRKAQGWTEAFFGQGTRLTVV.

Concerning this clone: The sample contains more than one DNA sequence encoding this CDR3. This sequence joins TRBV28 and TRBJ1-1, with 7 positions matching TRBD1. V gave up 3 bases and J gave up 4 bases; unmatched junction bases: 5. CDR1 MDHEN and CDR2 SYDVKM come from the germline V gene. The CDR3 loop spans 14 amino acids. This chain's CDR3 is CASSFSGGGTEAFF. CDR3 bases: TGTGCCAGCAGTTTCTCAGGGGGAGGCACTGAAGCTTTCTTT.

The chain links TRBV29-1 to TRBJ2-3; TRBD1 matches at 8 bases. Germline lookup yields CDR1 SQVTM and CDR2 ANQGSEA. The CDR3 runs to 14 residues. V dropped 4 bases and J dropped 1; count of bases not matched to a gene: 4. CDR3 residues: CSVAGGWGTDTQYF. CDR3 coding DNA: TGCAGCGTTGCAGGGGGCTGGGGCACAGATACGCAGTATTTT.

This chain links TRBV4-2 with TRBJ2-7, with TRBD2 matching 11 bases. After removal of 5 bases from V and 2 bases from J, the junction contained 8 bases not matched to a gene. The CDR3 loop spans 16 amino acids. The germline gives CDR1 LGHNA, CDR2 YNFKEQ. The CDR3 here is CASSLGTSGSAYEQYF. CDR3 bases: TGTGCCAGCAGCTTAGGGACTAGCGGATCGGCCTACGAGCAGTACTTC.

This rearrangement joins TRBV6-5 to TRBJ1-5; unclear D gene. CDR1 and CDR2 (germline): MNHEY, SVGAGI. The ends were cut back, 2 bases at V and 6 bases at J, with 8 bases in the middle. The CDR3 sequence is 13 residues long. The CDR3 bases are TGTGCCAGCAGTTACGCCAAACTTCAGCCCCAGCATTTT. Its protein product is CASSYAKLQPQHF.

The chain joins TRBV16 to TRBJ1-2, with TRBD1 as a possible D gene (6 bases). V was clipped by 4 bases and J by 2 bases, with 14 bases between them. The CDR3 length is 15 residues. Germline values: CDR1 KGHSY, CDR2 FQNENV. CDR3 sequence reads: CASSLNTGYNYGYTF. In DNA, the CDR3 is TGTGCCAGCAGCCTAAACACAGGGTACAACTATGGCTACACCTTC.

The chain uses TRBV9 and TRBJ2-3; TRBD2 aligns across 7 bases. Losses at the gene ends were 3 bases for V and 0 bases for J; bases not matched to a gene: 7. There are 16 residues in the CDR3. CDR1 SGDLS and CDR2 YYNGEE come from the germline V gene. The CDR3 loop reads CASSAEAGSSTDTQYF. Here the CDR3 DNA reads TGTGCCAGCAGCGCCGAAGCGGGAAGTAGCACAGATACGCAGTATTTT.

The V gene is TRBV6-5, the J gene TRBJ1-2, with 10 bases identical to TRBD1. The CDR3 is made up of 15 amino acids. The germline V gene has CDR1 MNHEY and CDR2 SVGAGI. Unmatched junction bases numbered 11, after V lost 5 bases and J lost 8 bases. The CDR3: CASSSDRQGALGYTF. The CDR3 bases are TGTGCCAGCAGTAGCGATCGACAGGGGGCGCTGGGCTACACCTTC.

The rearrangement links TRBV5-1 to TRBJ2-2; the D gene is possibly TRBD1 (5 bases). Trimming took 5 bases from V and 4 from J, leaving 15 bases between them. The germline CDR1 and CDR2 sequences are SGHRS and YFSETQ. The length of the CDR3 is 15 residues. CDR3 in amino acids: CASRSVQGITGELFF. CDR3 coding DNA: TGCGCCAGCAGATCGGTGCAGGGAATCACCGGGGAGCTGTTTTTT.

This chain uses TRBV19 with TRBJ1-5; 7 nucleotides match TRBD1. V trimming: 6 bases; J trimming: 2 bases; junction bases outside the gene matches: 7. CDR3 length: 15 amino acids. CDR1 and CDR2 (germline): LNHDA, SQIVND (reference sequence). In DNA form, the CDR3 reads TGTGCCAGTAGGCGGCAGGGGGAGGGCAATCAGCCCCAGCATTTT. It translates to CASRRQGEGNQPQHF.

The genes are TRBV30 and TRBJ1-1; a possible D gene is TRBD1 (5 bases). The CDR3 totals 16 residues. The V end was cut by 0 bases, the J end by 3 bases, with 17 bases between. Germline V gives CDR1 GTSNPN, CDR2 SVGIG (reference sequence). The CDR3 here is CAWSVPTVGVYTEAFF. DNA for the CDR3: TGTGCCTGGAGTGTACCAACTGTAGGGGTATACACTGAAGCTTTCTTT.

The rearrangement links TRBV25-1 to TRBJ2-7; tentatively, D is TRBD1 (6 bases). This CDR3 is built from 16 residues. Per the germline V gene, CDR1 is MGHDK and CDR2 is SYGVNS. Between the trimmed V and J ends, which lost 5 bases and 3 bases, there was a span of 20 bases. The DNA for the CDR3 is TGTGCCAGCAGTCCTCCTCTCGAAAGGGGGAACTACGAGCAGTACTTC. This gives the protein CASSPPLERGNYEQYF.

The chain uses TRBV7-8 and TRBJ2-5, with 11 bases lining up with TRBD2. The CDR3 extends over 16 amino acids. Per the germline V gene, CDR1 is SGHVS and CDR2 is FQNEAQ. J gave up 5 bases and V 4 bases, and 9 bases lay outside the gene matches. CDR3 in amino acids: CASSSFSGGAAETQYF. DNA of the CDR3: TGTGCCAGCAGCTCCTTTAGCGGGGGGGCCGCTGAGACCCAGTACTTC. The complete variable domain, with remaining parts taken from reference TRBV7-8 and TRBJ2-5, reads GAGVSQSPRYKVAKRGQDVALRCDPISGHVSLFWYQQALGQGPEFLTYFQNEAQLDKSGLPSDRFFAERPEGSVSTLKIQRTQQEDSAVYLCASSSFSGGAAETQYFGPGTRLLVL.

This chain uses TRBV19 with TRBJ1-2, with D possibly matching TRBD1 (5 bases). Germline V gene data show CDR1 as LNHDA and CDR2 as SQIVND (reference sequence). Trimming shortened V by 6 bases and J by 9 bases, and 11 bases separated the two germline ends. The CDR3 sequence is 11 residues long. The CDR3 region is CASRDGGSYTF. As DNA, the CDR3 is TGTGCCAGTAGGGACGGGGGGAGCTACACCTTC.

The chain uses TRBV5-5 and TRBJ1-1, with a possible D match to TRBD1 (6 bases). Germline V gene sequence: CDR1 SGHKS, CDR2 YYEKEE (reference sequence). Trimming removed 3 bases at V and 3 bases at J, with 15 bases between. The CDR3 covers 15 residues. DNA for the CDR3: TGTGCCAGCAGCTCTACTTGGGGGCGGTACACTGAAGCTTTCTTT. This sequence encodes CASSSTWGRYTEAFF. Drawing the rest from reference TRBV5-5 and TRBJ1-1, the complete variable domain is DAGVTQSPTHLIKTRGQQVTLRCSPISGHKSVSWYQQVLGQGPQFIFQYYEKEERGRGNFPDRFSARQFPNYSSELNVNALLLGDSALYLCASSSTWGRYTEAFFGQGTRLTVV.

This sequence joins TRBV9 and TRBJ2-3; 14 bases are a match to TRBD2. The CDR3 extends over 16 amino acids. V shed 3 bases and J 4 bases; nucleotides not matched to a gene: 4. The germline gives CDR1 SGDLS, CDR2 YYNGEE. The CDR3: CASSDRLAGGPDTQYF. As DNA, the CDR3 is TGTGCCAGCAGCGACCGACTAGCGGGAGGGCCAGATACGCAGTATTTT.

The chain's CDR3 is CASSQDRGSGTDTQYF. In nucleotides, the CDR3 is TGTGCCAGCAGCCAAGATCGGGGTAGCGGCACAGATACGCAGTATTTT. V usage is TRBV4-2 and J usage is TRBJ2-3, with D tentatively TRBD2 (5 bases). This CDR3 comprises 16 residues. Germline CDR1 is LGHNA and CDR2 is YNFKEQ. V gave up 0 bases and J gave up 1 base, with 11 bases separating them.

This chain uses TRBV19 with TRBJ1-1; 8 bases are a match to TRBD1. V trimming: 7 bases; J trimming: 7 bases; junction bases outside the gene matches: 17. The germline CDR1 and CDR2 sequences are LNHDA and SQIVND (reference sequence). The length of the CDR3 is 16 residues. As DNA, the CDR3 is TGTGCCAGTACCTTATCAGGGGGGACAGGTTTAATTGAAGCTTTCTTT. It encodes CASTLSGGTGLIEAFF.

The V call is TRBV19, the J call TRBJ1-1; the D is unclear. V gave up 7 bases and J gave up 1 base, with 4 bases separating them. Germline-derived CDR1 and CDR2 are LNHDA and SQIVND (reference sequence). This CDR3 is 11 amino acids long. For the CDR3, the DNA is TGTGCCAGTAACACGAACACTGAAGCTTTCTTT. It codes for CASNTNTEAFF. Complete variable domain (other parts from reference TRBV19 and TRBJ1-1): DGGITQSPKYLFRKEGQNVTLSCEQNLNHDAMYWYRQDPGQGLRLIYYSQIVNDFQKGDIAEGYSVSREKKESFPLTVTSAQKNPTAFYLCASNTNTEAFFGQGTRLTVV.

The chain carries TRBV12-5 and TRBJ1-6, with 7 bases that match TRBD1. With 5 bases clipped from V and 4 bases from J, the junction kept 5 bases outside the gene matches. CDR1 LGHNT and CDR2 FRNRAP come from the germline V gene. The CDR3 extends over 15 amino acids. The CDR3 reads CASGLTGVYNSPLHF. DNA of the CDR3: TGTGCTAGTGGTCTCACAGGGGTTTATAATTCACCCCTCCACTTT.

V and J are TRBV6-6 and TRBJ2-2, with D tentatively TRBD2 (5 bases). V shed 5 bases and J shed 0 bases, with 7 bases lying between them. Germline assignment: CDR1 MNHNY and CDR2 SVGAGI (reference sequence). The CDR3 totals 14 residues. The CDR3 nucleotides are TGTGCCAGCAGTCCGACTACGAACACCGGGGAGCTGTTTTTT. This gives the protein CASSPTTNTGELFF.

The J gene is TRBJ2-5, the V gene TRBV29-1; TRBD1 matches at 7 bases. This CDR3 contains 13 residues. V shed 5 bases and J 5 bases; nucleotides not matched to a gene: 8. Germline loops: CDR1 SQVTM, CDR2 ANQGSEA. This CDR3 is CSVRQGVRETQYF. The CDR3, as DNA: TGCAGCGTTAGACAGGGCGTTAGGGAGACCCAGTACTTC.

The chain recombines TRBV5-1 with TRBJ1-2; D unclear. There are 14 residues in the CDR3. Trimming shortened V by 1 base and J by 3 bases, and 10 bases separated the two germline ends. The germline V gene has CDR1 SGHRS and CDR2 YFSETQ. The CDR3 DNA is TGCGCCAGCAGCTTGCTGTCGGTAGACTATGGCTACACCTTC. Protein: CASSLLSVDYGYTF.

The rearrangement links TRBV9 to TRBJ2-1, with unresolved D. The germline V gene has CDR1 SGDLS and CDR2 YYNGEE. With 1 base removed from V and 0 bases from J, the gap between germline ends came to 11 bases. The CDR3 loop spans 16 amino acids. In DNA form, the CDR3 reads TGTGCCAGCAGCGTAATTGATCGGAGCTCCTACAATGAGCAGTTCTTC. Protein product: CASSVIDRSSYNEQFF.

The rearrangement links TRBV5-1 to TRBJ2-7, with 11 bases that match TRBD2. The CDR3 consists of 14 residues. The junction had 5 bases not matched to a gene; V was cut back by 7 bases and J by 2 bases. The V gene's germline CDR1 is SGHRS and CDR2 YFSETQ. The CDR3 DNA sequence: TGCGCCAGCCGTCCGGGACTAGCGGCCTACGAGCAGTACTTC. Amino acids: CASRPGLAAYEQYF.

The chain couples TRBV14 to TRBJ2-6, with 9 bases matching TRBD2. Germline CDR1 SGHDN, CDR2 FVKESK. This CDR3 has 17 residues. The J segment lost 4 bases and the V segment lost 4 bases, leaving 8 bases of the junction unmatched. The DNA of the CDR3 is TGTGCCAGCAGCCCCCTACAGGGACTAGCCGGGGCCAACGTCCTGACTTTC. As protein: CASSPLQGLAGANVLTF.

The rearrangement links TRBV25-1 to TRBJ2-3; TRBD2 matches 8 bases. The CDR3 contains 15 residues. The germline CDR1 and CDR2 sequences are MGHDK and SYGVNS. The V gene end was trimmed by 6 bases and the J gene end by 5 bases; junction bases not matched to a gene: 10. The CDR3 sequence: CASRPQRGRVDTQYF. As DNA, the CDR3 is TGTGCCAGCAGGCCGCAGCGGGGGAGGGTAGATACGCAGTATTTT.

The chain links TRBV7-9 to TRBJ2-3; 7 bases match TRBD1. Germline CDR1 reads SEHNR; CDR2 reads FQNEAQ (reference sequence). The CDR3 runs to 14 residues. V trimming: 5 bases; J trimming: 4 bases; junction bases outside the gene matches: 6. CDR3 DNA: TGTGCCAGCAGCCCGGACAGGCTATCAGATACGCAGTATTTT. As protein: CASSPDRLSDTQYF. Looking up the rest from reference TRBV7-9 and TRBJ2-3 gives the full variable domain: DTGVSQNPRHKITKRGQNVTFRCDPISEHNRLYWYRQTLGQGPEFLTYFQNEAQLEKSRLLSDRFSAERPKGSFSTLEIQRTEQGDSAMYLCASSPDRLSDTQYFGPGTRLTVL.

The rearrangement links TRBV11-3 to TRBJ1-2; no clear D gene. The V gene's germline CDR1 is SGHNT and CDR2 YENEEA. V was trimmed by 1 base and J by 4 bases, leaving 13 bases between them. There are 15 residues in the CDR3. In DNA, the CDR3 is TGTGCCAGCAGCTTAGGACCACAGACGGCCTATGGCTACACCTTC. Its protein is CASSLGPQTAYGYTF.